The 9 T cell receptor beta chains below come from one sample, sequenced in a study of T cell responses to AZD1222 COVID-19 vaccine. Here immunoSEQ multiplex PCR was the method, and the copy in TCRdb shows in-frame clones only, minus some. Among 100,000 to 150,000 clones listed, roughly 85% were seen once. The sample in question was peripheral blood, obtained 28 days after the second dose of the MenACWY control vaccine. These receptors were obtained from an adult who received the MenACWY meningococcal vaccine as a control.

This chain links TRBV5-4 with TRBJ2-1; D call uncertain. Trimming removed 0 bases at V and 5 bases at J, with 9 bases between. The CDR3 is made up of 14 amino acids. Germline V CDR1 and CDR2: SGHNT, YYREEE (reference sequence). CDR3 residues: CASSLGGPNNEQFF. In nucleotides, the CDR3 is TGTGCCAGCAGCTTGGGGGGTCCTAACAATGAGCAGTTCTTC.

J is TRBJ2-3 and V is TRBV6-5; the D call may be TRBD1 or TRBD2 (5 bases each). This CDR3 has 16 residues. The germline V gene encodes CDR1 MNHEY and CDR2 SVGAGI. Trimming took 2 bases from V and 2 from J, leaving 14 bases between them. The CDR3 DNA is TGTGCCAGCAGTTACCTGGGACGTCTTGCCACAGATACGCAGTATTTT. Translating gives CASSYLGRLATDTQYF.

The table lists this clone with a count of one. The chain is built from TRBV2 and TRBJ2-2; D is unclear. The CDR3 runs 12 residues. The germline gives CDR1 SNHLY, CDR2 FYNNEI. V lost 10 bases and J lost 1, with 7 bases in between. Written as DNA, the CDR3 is TGTGCCACCTCGGAGAACACCGGGGAGCTGTTTTTT. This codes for CATSENTGELFF.

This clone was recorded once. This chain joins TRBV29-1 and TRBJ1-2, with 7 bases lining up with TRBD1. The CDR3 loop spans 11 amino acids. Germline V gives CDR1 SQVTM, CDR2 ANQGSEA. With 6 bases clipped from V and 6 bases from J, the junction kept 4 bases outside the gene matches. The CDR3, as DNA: TGCAGCGTCGGACAGGTTCATGGCTACACCTTC. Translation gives CSVGQVHGYTF.

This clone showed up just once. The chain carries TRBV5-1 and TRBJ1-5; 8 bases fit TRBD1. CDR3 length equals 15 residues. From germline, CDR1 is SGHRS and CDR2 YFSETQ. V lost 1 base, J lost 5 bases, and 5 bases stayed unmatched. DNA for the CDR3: TGCGCCAGCAGCTTGTGGGCAGGGGGCGATCAGCCCCAGCATTTT. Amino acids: CASSLWAGGDQPQHF.

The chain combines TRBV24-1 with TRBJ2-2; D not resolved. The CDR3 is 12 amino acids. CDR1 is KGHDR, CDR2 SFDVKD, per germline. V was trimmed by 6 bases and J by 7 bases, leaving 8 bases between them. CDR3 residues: CATSKAFGELFF. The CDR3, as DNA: TGTGCCACCAGTAAAGCCTTCGGGGAGCTGTTTTTT.

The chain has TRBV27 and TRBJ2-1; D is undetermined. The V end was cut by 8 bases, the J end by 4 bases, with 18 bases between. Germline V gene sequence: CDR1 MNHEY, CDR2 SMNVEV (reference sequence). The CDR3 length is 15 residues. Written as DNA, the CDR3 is TGTGCCAGCGGCCTACGGCCAGCGCCTTACAATGAGCAGTTCTTC. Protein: CASGLRPAPYNEQFF.

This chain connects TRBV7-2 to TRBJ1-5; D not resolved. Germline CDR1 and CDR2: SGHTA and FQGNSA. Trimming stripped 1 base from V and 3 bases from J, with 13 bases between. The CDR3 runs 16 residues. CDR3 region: CASSLGLSTHNQPQHF. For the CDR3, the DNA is TGTGCCAGCAGCTTAGGACTCTCGACCCACAATCAGCCCCAGCATTTT.

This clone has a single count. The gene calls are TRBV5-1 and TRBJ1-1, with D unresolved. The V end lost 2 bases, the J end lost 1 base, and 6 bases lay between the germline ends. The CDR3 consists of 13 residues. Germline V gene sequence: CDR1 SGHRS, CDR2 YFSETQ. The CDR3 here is CASSFRQNTEAFF. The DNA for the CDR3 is TGCGCCAGCAGCTTCCGGCAGAACACTGAAGCTTTCTTT.